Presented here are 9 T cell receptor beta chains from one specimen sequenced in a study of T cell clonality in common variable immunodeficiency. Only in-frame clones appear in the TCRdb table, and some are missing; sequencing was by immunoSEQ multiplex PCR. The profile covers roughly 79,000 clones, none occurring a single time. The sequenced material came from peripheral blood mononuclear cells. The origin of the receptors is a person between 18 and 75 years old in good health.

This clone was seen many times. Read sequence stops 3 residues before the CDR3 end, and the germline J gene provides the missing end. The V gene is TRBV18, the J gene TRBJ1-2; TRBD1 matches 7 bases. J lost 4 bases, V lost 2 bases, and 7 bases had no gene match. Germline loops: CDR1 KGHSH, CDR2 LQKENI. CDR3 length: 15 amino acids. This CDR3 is CASSPEKGATYGYTF. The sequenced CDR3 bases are TGTGCCAGCTCACCAGAAAAGGGGGCGACCTATGGC.

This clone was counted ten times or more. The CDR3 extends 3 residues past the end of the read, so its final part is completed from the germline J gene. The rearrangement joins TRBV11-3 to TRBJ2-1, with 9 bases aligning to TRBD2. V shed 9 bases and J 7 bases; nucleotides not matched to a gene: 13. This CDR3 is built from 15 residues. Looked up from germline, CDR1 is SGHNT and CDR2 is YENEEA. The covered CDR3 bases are TGTGCCAGTTCACTCGGGGCTAGCGGGATAAATGAG. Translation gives CASSLGASGINE. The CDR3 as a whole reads CASSLGASGINEQFF.

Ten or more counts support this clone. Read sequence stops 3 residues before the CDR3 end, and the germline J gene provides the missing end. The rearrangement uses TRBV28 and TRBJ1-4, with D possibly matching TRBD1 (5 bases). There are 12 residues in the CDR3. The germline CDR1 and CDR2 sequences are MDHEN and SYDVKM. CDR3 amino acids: CASKGPVQGLFF. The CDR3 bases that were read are TGTGCCAGCAAGGGGCCCGTCCAAGGA.

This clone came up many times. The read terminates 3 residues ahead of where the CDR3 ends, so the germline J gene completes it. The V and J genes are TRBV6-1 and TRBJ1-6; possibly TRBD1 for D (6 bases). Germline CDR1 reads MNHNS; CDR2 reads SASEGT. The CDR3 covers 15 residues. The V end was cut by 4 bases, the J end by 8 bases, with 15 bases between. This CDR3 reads CASSAFDRRDSPLHF. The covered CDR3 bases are TGTGCCAGCAGTGCATTTGACAGGAGGGATTCACCC.

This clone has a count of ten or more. The sequenced CDR3 bases are TGTGCCAGCAGCCTCAATAGGCTCACAGGGGATAATTCACCC. It is translated as CASSLNRLTGDNSP. The entire CDR3 is CASSLNRLTGDNSPLHF. This chain joins TRBV7-8 and TRBJ1-6; TRBD1 matches 7 bases. The CDR3 extends 3 residues past the end of the read, so its final part is completed from the germline J gene. Germline assignment: CDR1 SGHVS and CDR2 FQNEAQ. This CDR3 has 17 amino acids. The V and J ends lost 5 bases and 5 bases, in that order; junction bases with no gene match: 12.

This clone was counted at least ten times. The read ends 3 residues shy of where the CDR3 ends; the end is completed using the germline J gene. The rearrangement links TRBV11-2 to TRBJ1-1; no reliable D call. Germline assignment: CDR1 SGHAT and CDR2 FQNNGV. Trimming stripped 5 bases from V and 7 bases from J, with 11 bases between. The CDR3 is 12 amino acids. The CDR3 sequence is CASSAPSGEAFF. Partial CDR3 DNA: TGTGCCAGCAGCGCACCATCAGGTGAA.

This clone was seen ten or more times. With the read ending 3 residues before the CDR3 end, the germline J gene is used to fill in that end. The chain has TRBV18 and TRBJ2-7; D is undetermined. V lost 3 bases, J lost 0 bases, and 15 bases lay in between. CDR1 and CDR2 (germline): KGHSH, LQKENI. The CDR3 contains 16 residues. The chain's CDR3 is CASSPPGRPSSYEQYF. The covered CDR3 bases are TGTGCCAGCTCACCCCCTGGCAGGCCAAGCTCCTACGAG.

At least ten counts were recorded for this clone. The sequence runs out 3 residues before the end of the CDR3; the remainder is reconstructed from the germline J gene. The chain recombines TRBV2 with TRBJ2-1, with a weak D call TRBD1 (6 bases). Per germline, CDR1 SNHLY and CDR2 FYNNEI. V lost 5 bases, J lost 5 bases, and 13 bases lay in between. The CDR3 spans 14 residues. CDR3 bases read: TGTGCCAGCAGTACCGGGACAACAAACAATGAG. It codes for CASSTGTTNNE. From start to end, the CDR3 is CASSTGTTNNEQFF.

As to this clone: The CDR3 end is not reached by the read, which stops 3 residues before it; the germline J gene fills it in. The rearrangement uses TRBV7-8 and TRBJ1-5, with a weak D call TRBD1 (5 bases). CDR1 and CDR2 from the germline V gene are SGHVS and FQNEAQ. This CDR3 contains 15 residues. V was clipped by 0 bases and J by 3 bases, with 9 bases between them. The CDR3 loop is CASSLARAINQPQHF. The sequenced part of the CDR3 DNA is TGTGCCAGCAGCTTAGCCAGGGCCATCAATCAGCCC.